This T cell receptor beta chain came from a study of cytomegalovirus exposure and HLA in healthy donors. CDR3 size: 13 residues. V lost 3 bases and J lost 7, with 12 bases in between. Germline assignment: CDR1 LGHNA and CDR2 YSLEER. TCRdb's copy holds only in-frame clones and misses some; the assay was immunoSEQ multiplex PCR. The table lists roughly 150,000 clones, roughly 80% of them singletons. The chain uses TRBV4-3 and TRBJ1-2, with D possibly matching TRBD1 (6 bases). This TCR was sampled from a man aged 30-40 years in good health and CMV-seropositive. Sequencing used PBMCs. This chain's CDR3 is CASSHVRGFGYTF. The DNA of the CDR3 is TGCGCCAGCAGCCATGTGAGGGGGTTTGGCTACACCTTC.